These 30 T cell receptor beta chains originate from one sample sequenced in a study of blood T cell repertoires in COVID-19. Assay used: immunoSEQ multiplex PCR; TCRdb lists only in-frame clones, some missing. The table has some 90,000 clones, 82% seen once. Sequenced input: peripheral blood. Source of these receptors: a man aged 65-85 years with active or convalescent COVID-19.

The rearrangement uses TRBV3-1 (or the pseudogene TRBV3-2) and TRBJ1-3, with 10 bases lining up with TRBD1. Germline V gene sequence: CDR1 LGHDT, CDR2 YNNKEL (reference sequence). This CDR3 has 16 amino acids. The V gene end was trimmed by 4 bases and the J gene end by 1 base; junction bases not matched to a gene: 4. The DNA for the CDR3 is TGTGCCAGCAGCCCCGCGGACAGGGGGTCTGGAAACACCATATATTTT. Translation: CASSPADRGSGNTIYF.

This chain uses TRBV27 with TRBJ1-6; maybe TRBD1 (5 bases). Per the germline V gene, CDR1 is MNHEY and CDR2 is SMNVEV (reference sequence). V lost 8 bases, J lost 9 bases, and 38 bases lay in between. There are 21 residues in the CDR3. The CDR3 region has the DNA TGTGCCAGCCTTTCCCCTCGACAGAGGTCTATGGCTCAAAGTAATAGTTCACCCCTCCACTTT. Encoded protein: CASLSPRQRSMAQSNSSPLHF.

The V gene is TRBV11-1, the J gene TRBJ2-5; TRBD2 aligns across 13 bases. V trimming: 5 bases; J trimming: 5 bases; junction bases outside the gene matches: 5. Germline-derived CDR1 and CDR2 are SGHAT and FQDESV (reference sequence). The CDR3 has 15 amino acids. Here the CDR3 reads CASSKGLAGDETQYF. The CDR3, as DNA: TGTGCCAGCAGCAAAGGACTAGCGGGGGACGAGACCCAGTACTTC.

V usage is TRBV6-1 and J usage is TRBJ1-2; TRBD1 is a possible D gene (5 bases). The V gene's germline CDR1 is MNHNS and CDR2 SASEGT. V lost 2 bases and J 2 bases, leaving 12 bases between the germline ends. The CDR3 covers 15 residues. The CDR3 here is CASSELRGANYGYTF. The CDR3 coding sequence is TGTGCCAGCAGTGAATTAAGGGGCGCGAACTATGGCTACACCTTC.

This clone has a single count. CDR3 sequence reads: CASSSPGGETQYF. Here the CDR3 DNA reads TGTGCCAGCAGCTCGCCCGGGGGGGAGACCCAGTACTTC. V usage is TRBV11-3 and J usage is TRBJ2-5; 7 positions agree with TRBD2. Germline trimming cut 4 bases from V and 5 bases from J; bases unmatched to any gene: 4. The CDR3 sequence is 13 residues long. CDR1 is SGHNT and CDR2 is YENEEA in the germline V gene.

This clone was observed a handful of times. This chain connects TRBV3-1 (or the pseudogene TRBV3-2) to TRBJ1-2, with D hard to call. V was pared by 2 bases and J by 6 bases, with 4 bases between. The CDR3 has 11 amino acids. Germline CDR1 and CDR2: LGHDT and YNNKEL (reference sequence). In DNA, the CDR3 is TGTGCCAGCAGCCAACTTCATGGCTACACCTTC. Translating it yields CASSQLHGYTF.

This clone was seen only once. The chain joins TRBV7-9 to TRBJ1-3; TRBD1 matches 7 bases. V dropped 10 bases and J dropped 0; count of bases not matched to a gene: 6. The germline V gene encodes CDR1 SEHNR and CDR2 FQNEAQ (reference sequence). The CDR3 runs to 14 residues. The CDR3 reads CANGDSGSGNTIYF. DNA for the CDR3: TGTGCCAACGGGGACAGCGGCTCTGGAAACACCATATATTTT.

This chain links TRBV6-5 with TRBJ1-4, with D tentatively TRBD1 (6 bases). The CDR3 loop spans 14 amino acids. Trimming shortened V by 7 bases and J by 7 bases, and 16 bases separated the two germline ends. Germline lookup yields CDR1 MNHEY and CDR2 SVGAGI. CDR3 coding DNA: TGTGCCAGCAAACCCAGGACAGCAAGTGAAAAACTGTTTTTT. It encodes CASKPRTASEKLFF.

This clone was seen a few times. This chain joins TRBV5-1 and TRBJ2-7; 10 bases fit TRBD1. The CDR3 spans 17 residues. Unmatched junction bases numbered 11, after V lost 3 bases and J lost 2 bases. CDR1 and CDR2 from the germline V gene are SGHRS and YFSETQ. The CDR3 bases are TGCGCCAGCAGCTCATCATTCCGGGACAGGGGAACCTACGAGCAGTACTTC. Amino acid sequence: CASSSSFRDRGTYEQYF. The entire variable domain, with the rest obtained from reference TRBV5-1 and TRBJ2-7, is as follows: KAGVTQTPRYLIKTRGQQVTLSCSPISGHRSVSWYQQTPGQGLQFLFEYFSETQRNKGNFPGRFSGRQFSNSRSEMNVSTLELGDSALYLCASSSSFRDRGTYEQYFGPGTRLTVT.

The chain combines TRBV5-1 with TRBJ2-5; D possibly corresponds to TRBD1 (6 bases). CDR1 is SGHRS, CDR2 YFSETQ, per germline. Trimming cost V 0 bases and J 1 base, with 10 bases left between them. CDR3 size: 15 residues. CDR3 DNA sequence: TGCGCCAGCAGCTTGGCCCCAGGGGTCCAAGAGACCCAGTACTTC. The encoded protein is CASSLAPGVQETQYF. The full variable domain, in which reference TRBV5-1 and TRBJ2-5 provide the parts outside the CDR3, is KAGVTQTPRYLIKTRGQQVTLSCSPISGHRSVSWYQQTPGQGLQFLFEYFSETQRNKGNFPGRFSGRQFSNSRSEMNVSTLELGDSALYLCASSLAPGVQETQYFGPGTRLLVL.

The V gene is TRBV5-6, the J gene TRBJ1-2, with TRBD1 matching 7 bases. CDR1 is SGHDT and CDR2 is YYEEEE in the germline V gene. This CDR3 spans 13 amino acids. V gave up 4 bases and J gave up 4 bases; unmatched junction bases: 4. The CDR3, as DNA: TGTGCCAGCAGCCCGGGACAGCGCTATGGCTACACCTTC. Translation gives CASSPGQRYGYTF.

This clone was seen once. The rearrangement links TRBV10-3 to TRBJ1-2, with 8 bases fitting TRBD1. With V trimmed by 0 bases and J by 4 bases, 4 bases remained unmatched. Looked up from germline, CDR1 is ENHRY and CDR2 is SYGVKD. The CDR3 consists of 15 residues. In DNA, the CDR3 is TGTGCCATCAGTGAGTCGACAGGGGAGGGCTATGGCTACACCTTC. Translated: CAISESTGEGYGYTF.

The J gene is TRBJ2-5, the V gene TRBV19, with D maybe TRBD2 (6 bases). The germline V gene has CDR1 LNHDA and CDR2 SQIVND (reference sequence). Trimming left V 3 bases short and J 4 bases short, with 18 bases between. This CDR3 has 16 residues. This chain's CDR3 is CASSIGSSEGRETQYF. In nucleotides, the CDR3 is TGTGCCAGTAGTATCGGGTCTAGCGAGGGAAGAGAGACCCAGTACTTC.

V and J are TRBV18 and TRBJ1-2; D is uncertain. V lost 2 bases, J lost 6 bases, and 25 bases lay in between. The CDR3 is 18 residues long. Germline V gene sequence: CDR1 KGHSH, CDR2 LQKENI. The CDR3 region has the DNA TGTGCCAGCTCACCAAGGGCCGGAGGAGAGGGATCGGGGAATGGCTACACCTTC. It encodes CASSPRAGGEGSGNGYTF.

The chain links TRBV12-3 or TRBV12-4 to TRBJ1-6; D is possibly TRBD1 (5 bases). CDR3 length equals 13 residues. V was trimmed by 6 bases and J by 8 bases, leaving 11 bases between them. For the CDR3, the DNA is TGTGCCAGCAGGGCCGGGGGTTATTCACCCCTCCACTTT. Translating it yields CASRAGGYSPLHF.

The chain links TRBV27 to TRBJ2-5; D uncertain. The V and J ends lost 4 bases and 2 bases respectively, with 8 bases between them. Germline lookup yields CDR1 MNHEY and CDR2 SMNVEV (reference sequence). This CDR3 spans 13 amino acids. The CDR3 region has the DNA TGTGCCAGCAGTTCACACAAGCAAGAGACCCAGTACTTC. Its translation: CASSSHKQETQYF.

The chain's CDR3 is CASSVMSWGLSGANVLTF. Written as DNA, the CDR3 is TGTGCCAGCAGCGTAATGAGCTGGGGGCTCTCTGGGGCCAACGTCCTGACTTTC. V is TRBV9 and J is TRBJ2-6; TRBD1 might be the D (6 bases). CDR1 is SGDLS, CDR2 YYNGEE, per germline. CDR3 length: 18 residues. Between the trimmed V and J ends, which lost 1 base and 0 bases, there was a span of 14 bases.

This sequence joins TRBV13 and TRBJ1-4; D is possibly TRBD1 (6 bases). Trimming left V 0 bases short and J 0 bases short, with 14 bases between. Germline assignment: CDR1 PRHDT and CDR2 FYEKMQ (reference sequence). The CDR3 spans 18 residues. The CDR3 protein is CASSLGGYRVTTNEKLFF. DNA of the CDR3: TGTGCCAGCAGCTTAGGAGGTTACAGGGTTACAACTAATGAAAAACTGTTTTTT.

The CDR3 here is CASSAQPGQLRNQPQHF. The CDR3 region has the DNA TGTGCCAGCAGTGCCCAACCGGGACAGCTTCGAAATCAGCCCCAGCATTTT. The chain carries TRBV2 and TRBJ1-5, with 7 bases matching TRBD1. Losses at the gene ends were 4 bases for V and 4 bases for J; bases not matched to a gene: 13. There are 17 residues in the CDR3. Germline CDR1 SNHLY, CDR2 FYNNEI.

This sequence joins TRBV7-2 and TRBJ2-2; a possible D gene is TRBD1 (5 bases). CDR3 length equals 13 residues. Trimming took off 5 bases at V and 6 bases at J, with 10 bases between the two ends. The V gene's germline CDR1 is SGHTA and CDR2 FQGNSA. This CDR3 reads CASSAARAGELFF. CDR3 bases: TGTGCCAGCAGCGCAGCCAGGGCCGGGGAGCTGTTTTTT.

The gene calls are TRBV7-8 and TRBJ1-4; 9 bases map to TRBD1. The CDR3 covers 15 residues. J lost 6 bases, V lost 1 base, and 3 bases had no gene match. Germline V gene lookup returns CDR1 SGHVS and CDR2 FQNEAQ. This CDR3 reads CASSLEQGAYEKLFF. The CDR3 coding sequence is TGTGCCAGCAGCTTAGAACAGGGGGCATATGAAAAACTGTTTTTT.

The chain employs TRBV19 and TRBJ2-1; 8 nucleotides match TRBD1. The trim removed 3 bases at V and 4 bases at J, leaving 5 bases unmatched. The CDR3 sequence is 15 residues long. Per the germline V gene, CDR1 is LNHDA and CDR2 is SQIVND (reference sequence). CDR3 loop: CASSMQGAVYNEQFF. The CDR3 nucleotides read TGTGCCAGTAGTATGCAGGGGGCGGTTTACAATGAGCAGTTCTTC.

This clone was counted once. This chain links TRBV10-3 with TRBJ2-5; maybe TRBD1 (5 bases). V lost 10 bases and J 5 bases, leaving 20 bases between the germline ends. The CDR3 consists of 14 residues. Germline V CDR1 and CDR2: ENHRY, SYGVKD. The CDR3: CATNDRAKWETQYF. As DNA, the CDR3 is TGTGCCACTAATGACAGAGCCAAGTGGGAGACCCAGTACTTC.

The chain uses TRBV4-3 and TRBJ1-1; D is undetermined. The germline V gene has CDR1 LGHNA and CDR2 YSLEER. Trimming removed 0 bases from V and 4 bases from J, with 9 bases in between. The CDR3 totals 14 residues. The CDR3 DNA follows: TGCGCCAGCAGCCAAGACGGGTCGGGCACTGAAGCTTTCTTT. Its translation: CASSQDGSGTEAFF.

The V call is TRBV7-9, the J call TRBJ2-4; D gene unclear. V was clipped by 5 bases and J by 5 bases, with 10 bases between them. The germline V gene has CDR1 SEHNR and CDR2 FQNEAQ (reference sequence). The CDR3 is made up of 13 amino acids. CDR3 residues: CASSGQSQNIQYF. In DNA form, the CDR3 reads TGTGCCAGCAGCGGGCAGAGCCAAAACATTCAGTACTTC.

This clone occurred once. This chain joins TRBV9 and TRBJ2-1; 11 bases are shared with TRBD2. Germline V CDR1 and CDR2: SGDLS, YYNGEE. The V and J ends lost 4 bases and 7 bases, in that order; junction bases with no gene match: 22. The CDR3 covers 20 residues. The CDR3 DNA reads TGTGCCAGCAGCCCACGAGGGACTAGCGGAGCCATAATCCAGGGGAATGAGCAGTTCTTC. Translating gives CASSPRGTSGAIIQGNEQFF.

By its share, this clone is large (0.1 to 1%). The gene calls are TRBV7-8 and TRBJ1-5, with no clear D. The CDR3 length is 15 residues. Germline V gene lookup returns CDR1 SGHVS and CDR2 FQNEAQ. V was cut by 3 bases and J by 5 bases, with 14 bases left in between. The CDR3 reads CASSFEGQGYQPQHF. The CDR3 DNA follows: TGTGCCAGCAGCTTCGAGGGCCAAGGGTATCAGCCCCAGCATTTT.

The rearrangement uses TRBV10-3 and TRBJ2-7, with 10 bases matching TRBD1. Losses at the gene ends were 9 bases for V and 5 bases for J; bases not matched to a gene: 7. This CDR3 comprises 13 residues. CDR1 and CDR2 from the germline V gene are ENHRY and SYGVKD. CDR3 nucleotide sequence: TGTGCCATGAGCCTGGGACAGGGGAACGAGCAGTACTTC. It encodes CAMSLGQGNEQYF.

The chain links TRBV14 to TRBJ2-7, with D hard to call. The CDR3 is made up of 13 amino acids. Trimming removed 4 bases at V and 4 bases at J, with 11 bases between. Germline V gives CDR1 SGHDN, CDR2 FVKESK. The CDR3: CASSRRDKYEQYF. The CDR3 DNA is TGTGCCAGCAGCCGCCGAGACAAATACGAGCAGTACTTC.

This clone was picked up a small number of times. V is TRBV6-5 and J is TRBJ1-4; no clear D. Germline assignment: CDR1 MNHEY and CDR2 SVGAGI. V was pared by 3 bases and J by 7 bases, with 12 bases between. This CDR3 is built from 14 residues. As DNA, the CDR3 is TGTGCCAGCAGTTATGGCCAATGGGCTGAAAAACTGTTTTTT. This encodes CASSYGQWAEKLFF.